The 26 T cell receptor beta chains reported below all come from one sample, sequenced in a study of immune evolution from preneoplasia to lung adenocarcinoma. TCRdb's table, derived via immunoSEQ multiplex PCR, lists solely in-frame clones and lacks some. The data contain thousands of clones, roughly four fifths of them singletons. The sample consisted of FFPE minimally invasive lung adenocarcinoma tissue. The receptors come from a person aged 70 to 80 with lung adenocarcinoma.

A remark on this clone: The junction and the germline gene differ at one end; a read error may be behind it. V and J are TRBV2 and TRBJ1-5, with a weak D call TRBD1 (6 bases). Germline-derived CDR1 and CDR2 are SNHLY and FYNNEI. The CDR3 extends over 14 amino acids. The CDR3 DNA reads TGTGCCGGCAGGGACATGTATAGCAATCAGCCCCAGCATTTT. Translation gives CAGRDMYSNQPQHF. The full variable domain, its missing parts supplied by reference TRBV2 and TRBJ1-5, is EPEVTQTPSHQVTQMGQEVILRCVPISNHLYFYWYRQILGQKVEFLVSFYNNEISEKSEIFDDQFSVERPDGSNFTLKIRSTKLEDSAMYFCAGRDMYSNQPQHFGDGTRLSIL.

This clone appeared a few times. The CDR3 loop reads CASSYTFTDTQYF. The CDR3 coding sequence is TGTGCCAGTAGTTACACGTTCACAGATACGCAGTATTTT. The chain carries TRBV19 and TRBJ2-3; D call uncertain. The V and J ends lost 5 bases and 2 bases respectively, with 8 bases between them. CDR3 size: 13 residues. Germline V gives CDR1 LNHDA, CDR2 SQIVND (reference sequence).

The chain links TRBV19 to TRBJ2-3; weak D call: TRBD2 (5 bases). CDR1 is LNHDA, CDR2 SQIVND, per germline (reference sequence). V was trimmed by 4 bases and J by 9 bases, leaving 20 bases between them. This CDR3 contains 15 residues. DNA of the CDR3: TGTGCCAGTAGTAAAAGACTAACATCCCCAGCCACGCAGTATTTT. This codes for CASSKRLTSPATQYF.

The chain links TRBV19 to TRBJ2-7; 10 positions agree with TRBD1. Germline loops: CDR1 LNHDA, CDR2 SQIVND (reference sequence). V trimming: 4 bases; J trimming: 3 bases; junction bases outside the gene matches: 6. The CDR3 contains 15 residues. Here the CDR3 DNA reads TGTGCCAGTAGTAGACCGGGACAGGGGTACTACGAGCAGTACGTC. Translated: CASSRPGQGYYEQYV.

CDR3 coding DNA: TGTGCCAGCAGCTACAAGCGGGAGATTATCGGGGAGCTGTTTTTT. Amino acid sequence: CASSYKREIIGELFF. The V gene is TRBV13, the J gene TRBJ2-2; 8 bases align to TRBD2. From germline, CDR1 is PRHDT and CDR2 FYEKMQ (reference sequence). Trimming at V came to 4 bases and at J to 7 bases, leaving 8 bases not matched to a gene. CDR3 length equals 15 residues.

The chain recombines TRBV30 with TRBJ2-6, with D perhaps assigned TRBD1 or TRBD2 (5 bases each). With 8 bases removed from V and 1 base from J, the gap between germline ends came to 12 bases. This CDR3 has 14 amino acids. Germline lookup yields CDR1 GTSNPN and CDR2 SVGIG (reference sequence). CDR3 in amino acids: CAHYGASGANVLTF. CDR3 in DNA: TGTGCCCACTACGGGGCTTCTGGGGCCAACGTCCTGACTTTC.

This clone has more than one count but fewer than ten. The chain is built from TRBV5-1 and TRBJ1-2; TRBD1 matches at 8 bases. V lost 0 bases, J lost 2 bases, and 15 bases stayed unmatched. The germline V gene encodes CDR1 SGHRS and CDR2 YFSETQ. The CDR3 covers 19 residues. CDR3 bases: TGCGCCAGCAGCTTGGGTCCCGGGACAGGCTACCGGCCAAACTATGGCTACACCTTC. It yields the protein CASSLGPGTGYRPNYGYTF.

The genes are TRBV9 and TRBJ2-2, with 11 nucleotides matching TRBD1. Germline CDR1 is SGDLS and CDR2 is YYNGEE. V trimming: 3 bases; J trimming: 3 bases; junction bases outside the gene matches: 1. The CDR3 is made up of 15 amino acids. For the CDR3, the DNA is TGTGCCAGCAGCGGGGACAGGGGGTACACCGGGGAGCTGTTTTTT. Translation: CASSGDRGYTGELFF. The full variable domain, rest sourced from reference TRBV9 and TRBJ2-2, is DSGVTQTPKHLITATGQRVTLRCSPRSGDLSVYWYQQSLDQGLQFLIQYYNGEERAKGNILERFSAQQFPDLHSELNLSSLELGDSALYFCASSGDRGYTGELFFGEGSRLTVL.

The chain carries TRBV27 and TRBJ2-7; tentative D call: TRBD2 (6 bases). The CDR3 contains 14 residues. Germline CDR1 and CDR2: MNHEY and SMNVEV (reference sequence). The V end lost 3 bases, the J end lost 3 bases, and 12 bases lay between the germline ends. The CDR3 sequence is CASSFGQGGYEQYF. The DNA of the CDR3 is TGTGCCAGCAGTTTCGGGCAGGGAGGCTACGAGCAGTACTTC.

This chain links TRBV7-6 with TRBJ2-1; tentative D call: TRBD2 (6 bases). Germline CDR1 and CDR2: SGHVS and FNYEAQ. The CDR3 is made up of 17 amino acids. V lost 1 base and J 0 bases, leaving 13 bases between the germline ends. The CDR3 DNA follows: TGTGCCAGCAGCTTAGGATCATCCGGGGGCTCCTACAATGAGCAGTTCTTC. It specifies CASSLGSSGGSYNEQFF.

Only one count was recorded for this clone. In nucleotides, the CDR3 is TGTGCCAGTAGTATTGCTGGGACCTTTAACACCGGGGAGCTGTTTTTT. As protein: CASSIAGTFNTGELFF. The chain combines TRBV19 with TRBJ2-2, with D possibly being TRBD1 or TRBD2 (5 bases each). The CDR3 totals 16 residues. Germline CDR1 reads LNHDA; CDR2 reads SQIVND (reference sequence). With 3 bases removed from V and 2 bases from J, the gap between germline ends came to 13 bases.

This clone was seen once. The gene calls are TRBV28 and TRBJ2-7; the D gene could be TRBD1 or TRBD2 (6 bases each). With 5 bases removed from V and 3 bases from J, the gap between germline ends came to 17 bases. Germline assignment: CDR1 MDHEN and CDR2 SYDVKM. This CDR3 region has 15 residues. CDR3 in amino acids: CASSTGTGGLYEQYF. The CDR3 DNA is TGTGCCAGCAGTACAGGGACTGGCGGACTCTACGAGCAGTACTTC.

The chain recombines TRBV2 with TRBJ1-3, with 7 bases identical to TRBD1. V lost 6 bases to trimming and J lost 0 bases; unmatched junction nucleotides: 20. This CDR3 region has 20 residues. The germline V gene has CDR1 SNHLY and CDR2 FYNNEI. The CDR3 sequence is CASRSRLNWTGRNSGNTIYF. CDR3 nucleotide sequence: TGTGCCAGCAGGTCGAGGTTAAACTGGACAGGCAGGAACTCTGGAAACACCATATATTTT.

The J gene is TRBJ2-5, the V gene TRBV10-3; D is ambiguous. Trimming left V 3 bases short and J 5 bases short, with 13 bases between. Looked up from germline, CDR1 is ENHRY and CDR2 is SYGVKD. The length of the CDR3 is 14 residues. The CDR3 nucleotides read TGTGCCATCAGTGAAAAAGAGCCCCCCGAGACCCAGTACTTC. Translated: CAISEKEPPETQYF.

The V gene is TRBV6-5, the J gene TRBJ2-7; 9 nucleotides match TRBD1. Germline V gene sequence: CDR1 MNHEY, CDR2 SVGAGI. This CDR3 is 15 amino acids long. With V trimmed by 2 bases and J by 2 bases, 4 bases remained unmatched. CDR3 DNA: TGTGCCAGCAGTTACGGGACAGGGAAACCCTACGAGCAGTACTTC. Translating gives CASSYGTGKPYEQYF.

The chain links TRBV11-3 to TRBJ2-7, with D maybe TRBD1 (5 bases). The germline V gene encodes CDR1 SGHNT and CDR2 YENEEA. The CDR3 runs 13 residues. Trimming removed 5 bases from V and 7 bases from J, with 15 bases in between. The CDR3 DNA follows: TGTGCCAGCAGCCCTCCCGGTGACAGAGAGCAGTACTTC. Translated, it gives CASSPPGDREQYF.

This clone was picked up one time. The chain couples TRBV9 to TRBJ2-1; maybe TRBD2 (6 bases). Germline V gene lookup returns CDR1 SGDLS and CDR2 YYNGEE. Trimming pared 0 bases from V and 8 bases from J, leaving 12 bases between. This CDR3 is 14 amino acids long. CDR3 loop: CASSVEASVYEQFF. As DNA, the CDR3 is TGTGCCAGCAGCGTAGAGGCTAGCGTTTATGAGCAGTTCTTC.

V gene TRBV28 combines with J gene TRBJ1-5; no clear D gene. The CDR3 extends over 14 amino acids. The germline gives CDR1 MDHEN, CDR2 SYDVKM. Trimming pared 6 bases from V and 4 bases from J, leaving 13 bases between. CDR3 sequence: CASSYGWPNQPQHF. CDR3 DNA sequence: TGTGCCAGCAGCTACGGTTGGCCAAATCAGCCCCAGCATTTT.

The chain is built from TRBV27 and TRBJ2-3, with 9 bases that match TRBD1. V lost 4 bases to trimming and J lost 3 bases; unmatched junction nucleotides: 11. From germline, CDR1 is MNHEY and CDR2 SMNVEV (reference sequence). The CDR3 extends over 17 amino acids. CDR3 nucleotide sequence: TGTGCCAGCAGTTCCCGGGGACAGGGAGACGGAACAGATACGCAGTATTTT. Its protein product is CASSSRGQGDGTDTQYF.

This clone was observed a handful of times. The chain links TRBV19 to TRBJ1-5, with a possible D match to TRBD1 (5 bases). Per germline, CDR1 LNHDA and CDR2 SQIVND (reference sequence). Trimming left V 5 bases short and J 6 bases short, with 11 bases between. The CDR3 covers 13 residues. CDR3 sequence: CASSQQVGQPQHF. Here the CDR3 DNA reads TGTGCCAGTAGTCAACAGGTGGGTCAGCCCCAGCATTTT.

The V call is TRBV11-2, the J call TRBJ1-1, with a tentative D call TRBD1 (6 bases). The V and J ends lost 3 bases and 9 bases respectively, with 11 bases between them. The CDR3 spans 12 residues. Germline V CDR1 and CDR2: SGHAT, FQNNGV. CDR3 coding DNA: TGTGCCAGCAGCTTGGGAACAGGGCAAGCTTTCTTT. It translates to CASSLGTGQAFF. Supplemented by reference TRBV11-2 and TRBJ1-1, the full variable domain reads EAGVAQSPRYKIIEKRQSVAFWCNPISGHATLYWYQQILGQGPKLLIQFQNNGVVDDSQLPKDRFSAERLKGVDSTLKIQPAKLEDSAVYLCASSLGTGQAFFGQGTRLTVV.

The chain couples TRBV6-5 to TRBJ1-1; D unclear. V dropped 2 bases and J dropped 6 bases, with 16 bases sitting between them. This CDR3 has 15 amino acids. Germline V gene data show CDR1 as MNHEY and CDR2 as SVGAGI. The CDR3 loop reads CASSYTTGDEAEAFF. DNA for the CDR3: TGTGCCAGCAGTTACACGACGGGAGATGAAGCTGAAGCTTTCTTT.

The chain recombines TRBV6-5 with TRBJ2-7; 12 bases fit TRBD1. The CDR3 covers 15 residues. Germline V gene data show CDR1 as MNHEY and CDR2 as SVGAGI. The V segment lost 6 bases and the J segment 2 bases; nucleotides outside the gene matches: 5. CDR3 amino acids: CASSHGTGGPYEQYF. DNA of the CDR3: TGTGCCAGCAGCCACGGGACAGGGGGCCCCTACGAGCAGTACTTC.

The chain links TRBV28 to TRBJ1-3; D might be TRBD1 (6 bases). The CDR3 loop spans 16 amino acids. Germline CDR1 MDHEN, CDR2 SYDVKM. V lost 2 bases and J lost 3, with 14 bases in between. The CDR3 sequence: CASSLNTGGGGNTIYF. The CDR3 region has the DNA TGTGCCAGCAGTTTAAATACGGGGGGCGGTGGAAACACCATATATTTT.

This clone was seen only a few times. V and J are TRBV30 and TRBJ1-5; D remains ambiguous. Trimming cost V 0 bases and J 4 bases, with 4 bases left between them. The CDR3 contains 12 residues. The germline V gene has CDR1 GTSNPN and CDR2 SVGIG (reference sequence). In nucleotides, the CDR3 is TGTGCCTGGAGTGTGGAGAATCAGCCCCAGCATTTT. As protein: CAWSVENQPQHF. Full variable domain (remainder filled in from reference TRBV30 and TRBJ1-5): SQTIHQWPATLVQPVGSPLSLECTVEGTSNPNLYWYRQAAGRGLQLLFYSVGIGQISSEVPQNLSASRPQDRQFILSSKKLLLSDSGFYLCAWSVENQPQHFGDGTRLSIL.

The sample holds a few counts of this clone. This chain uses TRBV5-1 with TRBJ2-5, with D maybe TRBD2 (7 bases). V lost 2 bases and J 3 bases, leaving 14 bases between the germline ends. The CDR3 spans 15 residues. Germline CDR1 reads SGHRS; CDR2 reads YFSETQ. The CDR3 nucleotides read TGCGCCAGCAGCTTAAGGGGGGGGGCCGAAGAGACCCAGTACTTC. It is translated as CASSLRGGAEETQYF.